The clone carrying this TCR beta chain was seen at least ten times. Its antigen is unidentified. The data were obtained in a study of read filtering for tumor transcriptome and immune sequencing. The library was built from 400 ng RNA with molecular barcoded adaptors for alpha/delta and beta/gamma chains. One entry per CDR3 protein, called by TCRdb with MiXCR from the reads. The sample gives tens of thousands of distinct CDR3 sequences, around 12% of which show up once; roughly 15% is in the top ten. Broader study findings: Dropping single-read clonotypes raised IR-seq and RNA-seq shared-clonotype correlation.

The CDR3 is 15 amino acids. The junction had 7 bases not matched to a gene; V was cut back by 5 bases and J by 7 bases. The germline V gene has CDR1 SGHDN and CDR2 FVKESK. Every patient had bone marrow sampled while the disease was active. The origin of this receptor is a donor aged 40 or older with multiple myeloma. The V call is TRBV14, the J call TRBJ2-1, with 11 bases identical to TRBD2. The specimen was a population of CD138-negative cells sorted from bone marrow. In nucleotides, the CDR3 is TGTGCCAGCAGCTCGACTAGCGGGATTAGGAATGAGCAGTTCTTC. Its protein product is CASSSTSGIRNEQFF.